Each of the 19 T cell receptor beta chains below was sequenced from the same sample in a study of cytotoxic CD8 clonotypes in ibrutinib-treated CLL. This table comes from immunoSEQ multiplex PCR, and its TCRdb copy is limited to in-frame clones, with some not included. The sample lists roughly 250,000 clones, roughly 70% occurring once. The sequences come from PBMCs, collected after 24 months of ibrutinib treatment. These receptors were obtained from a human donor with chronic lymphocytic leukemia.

The CDR3 sequence is CASSPPDAMGGNTIYF. Here the CDR3 DNA reads TGTGCCAGCAGTCCCCCGGACGCGATGGGGGGAAACACCATATATTTT. V usage is TRBV28 and J usage is TRBJ1-3; D not resolved. Trimming took 5 bases from V and 4 from J, leaving 18 bases between them. CDR1 is MDHEN and CDR2 is SYDVKM in the germline V gene. The CDR3 covers 16 residues.

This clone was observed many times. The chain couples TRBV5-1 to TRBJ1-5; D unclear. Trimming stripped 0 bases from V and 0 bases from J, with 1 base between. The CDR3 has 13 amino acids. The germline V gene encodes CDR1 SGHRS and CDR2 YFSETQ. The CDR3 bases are TGCGCCAGCAGCTTGGATAGCAATCAGCCCCAGCATTTT. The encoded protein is CASSLDSNQPQHF.

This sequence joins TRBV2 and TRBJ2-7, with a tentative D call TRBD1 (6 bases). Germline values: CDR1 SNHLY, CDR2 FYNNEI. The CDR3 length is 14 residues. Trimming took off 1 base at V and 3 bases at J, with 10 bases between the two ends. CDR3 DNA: TGTGCCAGCAGTGAAGTCCCAGGGGACTACGAGCAGTACTTC. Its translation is CASSEVPGDYEQYF.

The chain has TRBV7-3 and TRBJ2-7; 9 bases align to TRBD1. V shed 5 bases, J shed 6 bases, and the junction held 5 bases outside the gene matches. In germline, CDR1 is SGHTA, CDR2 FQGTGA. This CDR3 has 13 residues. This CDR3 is CASSAKTGGEQYF. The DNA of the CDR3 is TGTGCCAGCAGCGCCAAGACAGGGGGCGAGCAGTACTTC.

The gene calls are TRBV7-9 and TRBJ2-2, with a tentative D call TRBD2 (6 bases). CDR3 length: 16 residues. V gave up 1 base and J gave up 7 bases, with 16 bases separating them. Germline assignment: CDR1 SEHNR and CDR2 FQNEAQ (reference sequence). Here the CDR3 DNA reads TGTGCCAGCAGCTTAGGCTGGGCAGGGAGGAGCGGGGAGCTGTTTTTT. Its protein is CASSLGWAGRSGELFF.

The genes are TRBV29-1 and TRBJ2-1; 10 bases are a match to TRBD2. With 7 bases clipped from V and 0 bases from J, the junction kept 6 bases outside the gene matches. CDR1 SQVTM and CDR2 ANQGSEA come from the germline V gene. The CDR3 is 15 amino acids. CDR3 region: CSAIAGGFSYNEQFF. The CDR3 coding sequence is TGCAGCGCAATAGCGGGAGGTTTCTCCTACAATGAGCAGTTCTTC.

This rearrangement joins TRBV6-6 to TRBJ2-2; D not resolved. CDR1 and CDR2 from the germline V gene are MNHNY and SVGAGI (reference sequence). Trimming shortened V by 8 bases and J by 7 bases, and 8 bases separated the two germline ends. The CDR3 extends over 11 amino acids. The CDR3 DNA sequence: TGTGCCAGCCTTTCCAACGGGGAGCTGTTTTTT. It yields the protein CASLSNGELFF.

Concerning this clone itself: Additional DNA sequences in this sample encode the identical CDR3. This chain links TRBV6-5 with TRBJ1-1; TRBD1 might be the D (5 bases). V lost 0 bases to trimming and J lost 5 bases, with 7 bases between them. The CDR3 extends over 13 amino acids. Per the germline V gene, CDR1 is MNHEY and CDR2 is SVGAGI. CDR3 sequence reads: CASSYSGETEAFF. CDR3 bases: TGTGCCAGCAGTTACTCAGGGGAGACTGAAGCTTTCTTT.

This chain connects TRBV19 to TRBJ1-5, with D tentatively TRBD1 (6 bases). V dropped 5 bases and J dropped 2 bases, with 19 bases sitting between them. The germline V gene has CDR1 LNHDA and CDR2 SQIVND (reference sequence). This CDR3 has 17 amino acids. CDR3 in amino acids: CASSPLGQYRGNQPQHF. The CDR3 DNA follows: TGTGCCAGTAGTCCCCTCGGACAGTATAGAGGCAATCAGCCCCAGCATTTT. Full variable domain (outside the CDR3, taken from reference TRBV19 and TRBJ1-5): DGGITQSPKYLFRKEGQNVTLSCEQNLNHDAMYWYRQDPGQGLRLIYYSQIVNDFQKGDIAEGYSVSREKKESFPLTVTSAQKNPTAFYLCASSPLGQYRGNQPQHFGDGTRLSIL.

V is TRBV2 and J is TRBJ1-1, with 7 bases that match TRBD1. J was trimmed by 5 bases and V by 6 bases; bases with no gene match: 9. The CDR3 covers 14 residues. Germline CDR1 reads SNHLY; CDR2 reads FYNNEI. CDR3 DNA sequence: TGTGCCAGCAGACCTGTGACAGGGCGGACTGAAGCTTTCTTT. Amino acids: CASRPVTGRTEAFF.

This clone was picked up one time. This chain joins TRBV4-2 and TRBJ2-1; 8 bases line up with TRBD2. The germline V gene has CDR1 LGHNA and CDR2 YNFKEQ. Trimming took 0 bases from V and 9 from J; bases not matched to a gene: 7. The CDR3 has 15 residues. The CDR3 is CASSQEEREMVEQFF. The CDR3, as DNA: TGTGCCAGCAGCCAAGAGGAGCGGGAGATGGTTGAGCAGTTCTTC.

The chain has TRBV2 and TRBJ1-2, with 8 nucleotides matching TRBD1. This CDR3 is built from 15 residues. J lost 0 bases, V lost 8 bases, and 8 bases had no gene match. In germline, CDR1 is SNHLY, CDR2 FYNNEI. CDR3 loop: CASLPDRVPNYGYTF. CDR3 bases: TGTGCCAGCTTGCCGGACAGGGTTCCTAACTATGGCTACACCTTC.

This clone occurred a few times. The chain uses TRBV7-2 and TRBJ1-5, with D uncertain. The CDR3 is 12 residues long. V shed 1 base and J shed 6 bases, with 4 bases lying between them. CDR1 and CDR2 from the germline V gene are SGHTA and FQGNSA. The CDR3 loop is CASSLGGQPQHF. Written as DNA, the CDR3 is TGTGCCAGCAGCTTAGGGGGTCAGCCCCAGCATTTT.

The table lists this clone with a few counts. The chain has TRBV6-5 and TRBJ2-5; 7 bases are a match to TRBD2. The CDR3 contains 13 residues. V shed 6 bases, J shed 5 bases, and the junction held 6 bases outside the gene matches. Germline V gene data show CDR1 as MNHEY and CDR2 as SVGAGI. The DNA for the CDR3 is TGTGCCAGCAGCACACTAGCGTTGGAGACCCAGTACTTC. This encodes CASSTLALETQYF.

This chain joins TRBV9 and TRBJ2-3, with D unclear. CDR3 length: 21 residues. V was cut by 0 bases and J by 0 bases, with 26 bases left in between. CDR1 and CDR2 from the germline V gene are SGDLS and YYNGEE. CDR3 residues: CASSVATSPRVPSGSTDTQYF. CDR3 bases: TGTGCCAGCAGCGTAGCTACTTCTCCTAGGGTACCTAGTGGGAGCACAGATACGCAGTATTTT. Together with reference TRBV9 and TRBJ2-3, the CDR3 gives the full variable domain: DSGVTQTPKHLITATGQRVTLRCSPRSGDLSVYWYQQSLDQGLQFLIQYYNGEERAKGNILERFSAQQFPDLHSELNLSSLELGDSALYFCASSVATSPRVPSGSTDTQYFGPGTRLTVL.

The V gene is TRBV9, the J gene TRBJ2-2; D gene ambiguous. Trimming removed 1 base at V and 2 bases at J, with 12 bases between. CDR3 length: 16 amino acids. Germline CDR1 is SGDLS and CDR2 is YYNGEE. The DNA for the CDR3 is TGTGCCAGCAGCGTACGAGGCCAGCAAAACACCGGGGAGCTGTTTTTT. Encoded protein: CASSVRGQQNTGELFF.

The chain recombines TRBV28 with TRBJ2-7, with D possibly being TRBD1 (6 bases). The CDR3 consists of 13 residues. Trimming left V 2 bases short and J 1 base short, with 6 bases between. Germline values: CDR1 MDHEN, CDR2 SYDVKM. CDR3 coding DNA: TGTGCCAGCAGTTTAAGGGGGTCCTACGAGCAGTACTTC. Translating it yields CASSLRGSYEQYF.

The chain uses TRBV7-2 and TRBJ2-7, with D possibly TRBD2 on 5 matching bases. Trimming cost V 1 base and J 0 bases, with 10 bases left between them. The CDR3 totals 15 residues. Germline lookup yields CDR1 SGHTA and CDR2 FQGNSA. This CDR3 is CASSLDGKSSYEQYF. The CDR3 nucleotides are TGTGCCAGCAGCTTAGACGGGAAAAGCTCCTACGAGCAGTACTTC.

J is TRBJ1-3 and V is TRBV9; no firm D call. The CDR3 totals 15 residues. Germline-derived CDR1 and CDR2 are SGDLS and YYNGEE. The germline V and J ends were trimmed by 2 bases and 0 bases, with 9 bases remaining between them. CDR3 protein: CASSVDGNSGNTIYF. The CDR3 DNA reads TGTGCCAGCAGCGTCGACGGGAACTCTGGAAACACCATATATTTT.